This T cell receptor (beta chain) is drawn from a study of blood T cells in healthy people across ages. Findings and caveats of the study: Per-million-T-cell TCR beta diversity fell roughly linearly with age. No one knew whether donors had CMV, which possibly confounded expanded clonotype changes. In these data, TCR beta diversity tracked strongly with naive T cell percentage.

Through a sample-barcoded 5' primer and a J-beta primer mix, a second PCR was run for roughly 7 to 12 cycles. Every cDNA was tagged by a template-switch adaptor with 12 random nucleotides. TCRdb reanalysed the 5' RACE reads using MiXCR and keeps one entry per CDR3 protein. The sample carries over 1.5 million distinct CDR3 sequences, about 50% recorded once. The CDR3 is made up of 14 amino acids. From germline, CDR1 is DFQATT and CDR2 SNEGSKA (reference sequence). V was clipped by 4 bases and J by 5 bases; unmatched bases: 5. With regard to this clonotype: Its specificity is not known.

The sample consisted of blood. This clonotype originated in a woman aged 40 to 55 in good health. The V and J genes are TRBV20-1 and TRBJ2-3; 11 positions agree with TRBD2. CDR3 in DNA: TGCAGTGCTACCAGGACTAGCGGGTTAGATACGCAGTATTTT. Its protein is CSATRTSGLDTQYF.